These 32 T cell receptor beta chains were sequenced from one sample in a study of vaccination and CD4 T cells after COVID-19. Sequencing of DNA taken from cultured CD4+ T cells relied on the Oncomine TCR Beta short-read assay. TCRdb re-analysed the PCR reads in MiXCR, keeping a single row per CDR3 protein. The table includes about 18,000 distinct CDR3 sequences, about three quarters detected once. The antigens for these receptors are not known. Stated treatment: roughly 10-day PBMC culture with coronavirus spike peptide pools or control peptides (ViraFEST assay). The specimen was CD4+ T cells from blood, cultured in vitro, collected after SARS-CoV-2 vaccination. The source of these receptors is a human donor who received a COVID-19 vaccine.

This clonotype has only one observation. V usage is TRBV5-4 and J usage is TRBJ1-1, with D possibly TRBD1 on 6 matching bases. Trimming pared 0 bases from V and 1 base from J, leaving 16 bases between. CDR3 length: 17 residues. Per the germline V gene, CDR1 is SGHNT and CDR2 is YYREEE (reference sequence). The CDR3 spells CASSLGPTGGGNTEAFF. In DNA form, the CDR3 reads TGTGCCAGCAGCTTGGGCCCGACAGGAGGAGGGAACACTGAAGCTTTCTTT.

This chain connects TRBV2 to TRBJ1-2, with unresolved D. Trimming removed 7 bases from V and 0 bases from J, with 12 bases in between. The CDR3 extends over 14 amino acids. In germline, CDR1 is SNHLY, CDR2 FYNNEI. This CDR3 reads CASTTDQTNYGYTF. The CDR3 nucleotides are TGTGCCAGCACAACAGATCAAACTAACTATGGCTACACCTTC.

The chain has TRBV19 and TRBJ1-5; possibly TRBD1 for D (6 bases). This CDR3 region has 14 residues. Germline CDR1 reads LNHDA; CDR2 reads SQIVND (reference sequence). The V and J ends lost 7 bases and 7 bases respectively, with 17 bases between them. The CDR3 spells CASTITGSNQPQHF. For the CDR3, the DNA is TGTGCCAGTACCATCACAGGGTCGAACCAGCCCCAGCATTTT.

In its sample, this clonotype was seen once. J is TRBJ2-3 and V is TRBV7-9; no clear D. This CDR3 has 17 amino acids. Trimming took 5 bases from V and 0 from J, leaving 18 bases between them. The germline V gene encodes CDR1 SEHNR and CDR2 FQNEAQ (reference sequence). CDR3: CASSKPVPGPSTDTQYF. The DNA for the CDR3 is TGTGCCAGCAGCAAACCCGTCCCGGGCCCTAGCACAGATACGCAGTATTTT.

This clonotype came up a few times. The rearrangement uses TRBV27 and TRBJ1-1, with a weak D call TRBD1 (5 bases). Trimming took off 2 bases at V and 4 bases at J, with 11 bases between the two ends. This CDR3 contains 14 residues. Germline V gene lookup returns CDR1 MNHEY and CDR2 SMNVEV (reference sequence). CDR3 residues: CASSLGGSGTEAFF. The CDR3 DNA is TGTGCCAGCAGTTTAGGGGGGTCCGGCACTGAAGCTTTCTTT.

This chain uses TRBV10-3 with TRBJ2-3; 9 bases map to TRBD1. The V segment lost 4 bases and the J segment 4 bases; nucleotides outside the gene matches: 9. CDR3 length: 16 residues. Germline CDR1 ENHRY, CDR2 SYGVKD. CDR3 sequence: CAISGTGTGRADTQYF. In nucleotides, the CDR3 is TGTGCCATCAGTGGAACCGGGACAGGGAGGGCAGATACGCAGTATTTT.

The chain carries TRBV5-1 and TRBJ2-2, with TRBD2 matching over 7 bases. The CDR3 consists of 16 residues. Trimming cost V 4 bases and J 2 bases; bases outside gene matches: 8. The germline CDR1 and CDR2 sequences are SGHRS and YFSETQ. The CDR3 nucleotides are TGCGCCAGCAGCGCCGTGGCGGGGGATAACACCGGGGAGCTGTTTTTT. It yields the protein CASSAVAGDNTGELFF.

The V call is TRBV12-3 or TRBV12-4, the J call TRBJ2-5; 7 bases are a match to TRBD2. V shed 6 bases, J shed 2 bases, and the junction held 6 bases outside the gene matches. The CDR3 sequence is 14 residues long. CDR3 loop: CASSLLAQQETQYF. DNA for the CDR3: TGTGCCAGCAGCCTACTAGCGCAACAAGAGACCCAGTACTTC.

The chain links TRBV6-5 to TRBJ1-1; D unresolved. The CDR3 spans 14 residues. The V gene lost 0 bases and the J gene lost 0 bases, with 5 bases spanning the gap. CDR1 and CDR2 (germline): MNHEY, SVGAGI. CDR3 sequence reads: CASSYSDVNTEAFF. For the CDR3, the DNA is TGTGCCAGCAGTTACTCGGACGTGAACACTGAAGCTTTCTTT.

This clonotype has just a few counts. The chain carries TRBV2 and TRBJ1-5, with D uncertain. The CDR3 loop spans 13 amino acids. Deletions cut 5 bases from V and 9 bases from J, with 14 bases between. Germline-derived CDR1 and CDR2 are SNHLY and FYNNEI. This CDR3 is CASSMGMERPQHF. The DNA of the CDR3 is TGTGCCAGCAGTATGGGGATGGAACGGCCCCAGCATTTT.

The chain joins TRBV5-1 to TRBJ2-1; TRBD2 matches 9 bases. V dropped 7 bases and J dropped 0; count of bases not matched to a gene: 2. The V gene's germline CDR1 is SGHRS and CDR2 YFSETQ. The length of the CDR3 is 14 residues. In nucleotides, the CDR3 is TGCGCCAGCTCGACTAGCGGCTCCTACAATGAGCAGTTCTTC. The encoded protein is CASSTSGSYNEQFF.

This chain joins TRBV20-1 and TRBJ2-1; TRBD2 agrees at 9 bases. The V segment lost 2 bases and the J segment 10 bases; nucleotides outside the gene matches: 9. The CDR3 consists of 14 residues. Germline V CDR1 and CDR2: DFQATT, SNEGSKA (reference sequence). This chain's CDR3 is CSARFLAGNTEQFF. Written as DNA, the CDR3 is TGCAGTGCTAGATTCCTAGCGGGGAATACAGAGCAGTTCTTC.

This chain uses TRBV6-5 with TRBJ2-5; 9 nucleotides match TRBD1. The V segment lost 5 bases and the J segment 3 bases; nucleotides outside the gene matches: 4. The CDR3 extends over 14 amino acids. Germline V gives CDR1 MNHEY, CDR2 SVGAGI. CDR3 coding DNA: TGTGCCAGCAGTACTCGGACAGGGGAAGAGACCCAGTACTTC. This gives the protein CASSTRTGEETQYF.

The gene calls are TRBV12-3 or TRBV12-4 and TRBJ2-7; D not certain. This CDR3 spans 12 amino acids. Trimming left V 5 bases short and J 0 bases short, with 5 bases between. The CDR3 DNA follows: TGTGCCAGCAGTCGGAGCTCCTACGAGCAGTACTTC. Its protein is CASSRSSYEQYF.

The rearrangement joins TRBV7-9 to TRBJ1-3; tentatively, D is TRBD1 (6 bases). This CDR3 contains 17 residues. Looked up from germline, CDR1 is SEHNR and CDR2 is FQNEAQ (reference sequence). Deletions cut 5 bases from V and 0 bases from J, with 17 bases between. This CDR3 is CASSLKTDRISGNTIYF. In DNA form, the CDR3 reads TGTGCCAGCAGCCTCAAGACAGACAGGATCTCTGGAAACACCATATATTTT.

The chain recombines TRBV27 with TRBJ2-2, with D perhaps assigned TRBD1 or TRBD2 (5 bases each). V was clipped by 0 bases and J by 9 bases, with 8 bases between them. Germline V gene lookup returns CDR1 MNHEY and CDR2 SMNVEV (reference sequence). This CDR3 is 13 amino acids long. The CDR3 DNA sequence: TGTGCCAGCAGTTTATCCGGGACGAGGGAGCTGTTTTTT. Translating it yields CASSLSGTRELFF.

The J gene is TRBJ2-5, the V gene TRBV9, with 12 positions matching TRBD1. In germline, CDR1 is SGDLS, CDR2 YYNGEE. The length of the CDR3 is 16 residues. With 3 bases clipped from V and 7 bases from J, the junction kept 10 bases outside the gene matches. The CDR3 sequence is CASSATPGQGAGTQYF. In DNA, the CDR3 is TGTGCCAGCAGCGCCACGCCGGGACAGGGGGCGGGGACCCAGTACTTC. Combining the CDR3 with reference TRBV9 and TRBJ2-5 gives the whole variable domain DSGVTQTPKHLITATGQRVTLRCSPRSGDLSVYWYQQSLDQGLQFLIQYYNGEERAKGNILERFSAQQFPDLHSELNLSSLELGDSALYFCASSATPGQGAGTQYFGPGTRLLVL.

The rearrangement links TRBV7-9 to TRBJ1-1; a possible D gene is TRBD1 (5 bases). Germline-derived CDR1 and CDR2 are SEHNR and FQNEAQ (reference sequence). V was clipped by 2 bases and J by 1 base, with 8 bases between them. The CDR3 length is 14 residues. For the CDR3, the DNA is TGTGCCAGCAGCTTATGGGGGGGGAACACTGAAGCTTTCTTT. It specifies CASSLWGGNTEAFF.

The rearrangement links TRBV27 to TRBJ1-1, with D perhaps matching TRBD1 (6 bases). V lost 5 bases, J lost 0 bases, and 16 bases lay in between. Germline V gene data show CDR1 as MNHEY and CDR2 as SMNVEV (reference sequence). The CDR3 runs 16 residues. The CDR3 protein is CASSPRQVYMNTEAFF. The CDR3 nucleotides read TGTGCCAGCAGTCCACGACAGGTATACATGAACACTGAAGCTTTCTTT.

The J gene is TRBJ2-3, the V gene TRBV5-4; D remains unclear. V dropped 4 bases and J dropped 4 bases, with 10 bases sitting between them. This CDR3 is 13 amino acids long. Per germline, CDR1 SGHNT and CDR2 YYREEE (reference sequence). The CDR3, as DNA: TGTGCCAGCAGCCTAGGGTTGTCAGATACGCAGTATTTT. Its protein is CASSLGLSDTQYF.

The gene calls are TRBV24-1 and TRBJ1-2; 7 bases match TRBD1. Germline V gene sequence: CDR1 KGHDR, CDR2 SFDVKD. This CDR3 contains 17 residues. V shed 4 bases, J shed 4 bases, and the junction held 14 bases outside the gene matches. This chain's CDR3 is CATSDVQGTGGTYGYTF. In DNA, the CDR3 is TGTGCCACCAGTGACGTACAGGGGACCGGGGGTACCTATGGCTACACCTTC.

V gene TRBV5-1 combines with J gene TRBJ1-1, with 8 nucleotides matching TRBD1. With V trimmed by 0 bases and J by 3 bases, 13 bases remained unmatched. Germline lookup yields CDR1 SGHRS and CDR2 YFSETQ. The CDR3 is 18 residues long. The DNA for the CDR3 is TGCGCCAGCAGCTTGGGTCTCAGGGGGCCCGGTCGGGACACTGAAGCTTTCTTT. Protein sequence: CASSLGLRGPGRDTEAFF. The entire variable domain, with the rest obtained from reference TRBV5-1 and TRBJ1-1, is as follows: KAGVTQTPRYLIKTRGQQVTLSCSPISGHRSVSWYQQTPGQGLQFLFEYFSETQRNKGNFPGRFSGRQFSNSRSEMNVSTLELGDSALYLCASSLGLRGPGRDTEAFFGQGTRLTVV.

The V call is TRBV7-8, the J call TRBJ1-5, with D perhaps TRBD1 (5 bases). This CDR3 is 15 amino acids long. Germline CDR1 is SGHVS and CDR2 is FQNEAQ. Trimming shortened V by 8 bases and J by 6 bases, and 20 bases separated the two germline ends. CDR3 in DNA: TGTGCCAGCGGTTTTGGGGGGTTCCGGGGTCAGCCCCAGCATTTT. It codes for CASGFGGFRGQPQHF.

V and J are TRBV6-5 and TRBJ2-3, with TRBD2 identical over 7 bases. The CDR3 contains 15 residues. Germline lookup yields CDR1 MNHEY and CDR2 SVGAGI. V shed 4 bases, J shed 4 bases, and the junction held 8 bases outside the gene matches. CDR3 protein: CASSLRAGDSDTQYF. CDR3 in DNA: TGTGCCAGCAGTTTAAGGGCGGGGGACTCAGATACGCAGTATTTT.

The chain is built from TRBV15 and TRBJ2-5; no firm D call. This CDR3 is 15 amino acids long. Germline values: CDR1 LNHNV, CDR2 YYDKDF (reference sequence). V lost 3 bases to trimming and J lost 1 base, with 12 bases between them. The CDR3 region has the DNA TGTGCCACCAGCAGGGTGGGTTCAGTCCAAGAGACCCAGTACTTC. Protein: CATSRVGSVQETQYF.

The DNA of the CDR3 is TGTGCCAGCAGTCGCCCCTCTGGAAACACCATATATTTT. This sequence encodes CASSRPSGNTIYF. This sequence joins TRBV6-2 or TRBV6-3 and TRBJ1-3, with D hard to call. With 5 bases removed from V and 0 bases from J, the gap between germline ends came to 5 bases. In germline, CDR1 is MNHEY, CDR2 SVGEGT. This CDR3 contains 13 residues.

The V and J genes are TRBV24-1 and TRBJ2-3, with TRBD2 as a possible D gene (5 bases). The CDR3 totals 19 residues. Germline V lookup: CDR1 KGHDR, CDR2 SFDVKD. The V and J ends lost 1 base and 2 bases respectively, with 21 bases between them. CDR3 residues: CATSDLEPLRVGNTDTQYF. The CDR3 DNA follows: TGTGCCACCAGTGATTTAGAGCCTTTGAGGGTGGGTAACACAGATACGCAGTATTTT.

This chain uses TRBV20-1 with TRBJ1-1; 10 bases align to TRBD1. The CDR3 loop spans 14 amino acids. Germline CDR1 and CDR2: DFQATT and SNEGSKA (reference sequence). J was trimmed by 5 bases and V by 6 bases; bases with no gene match: 9. CDR3 sequence: CSARGQGWGTEAFF. DNA of the CDR3: TGCAGTGCCCGGGGACAGGGGTGGGGTACTGAAGCTTTCTTT.

This clonotype was recorded a few times. This chain joins TRBV7-2 and TRBJ2-2; 11 nucleotides align to TRBD2. J lost 6 bases, V lost 3 bases, and 0 bases had no gene match. Germline CDR1 and CDR2: SGHTA and FQGNSA. The CDR3 is 14 residues long. DNA of the CDR3: TGTGCCAGCAGCTTTAGCGGGGGGGCCGGGGAGCTGTTTTTT. It is translated as CASSFSGGAGELFF.

The chain uses TRBV30 and TRBJ1-5; perhaps TRBD1 as D (5 bases). There are 15 residues in the CDR3. Germline CDR1 reads GTSNPN; CDR2 reads SVGIG (reference sequence). The V end was cut by 2 bases, the J end by 9 bases, with 20 bases between. In DNA form, the CDR3 reads TGTGCCTGGAGTTTCTCGGGACGTGGGGTGAGGCCCCAGCATTTT. This codes for CAWSFSGRGVRPQHF.

The genes are TRBV5-1 and TRBJ2-2, with D perhaps matching TRBD2 (5 bases). CDR1 and CDR2 from the germline V gene are SGHRS and YFSETQ. Trimming shortened V by 0 bases and J by 4 bases, and 10 bases separated the two germline ends. The CDR3 loop spans 15 amino acids. Written as DNA, the CDR3 is TGCGCCAGCAGCTTGGCCCAGGACTTCACCGGGGAGCTGTTTTTT. Its protein is CASSLAQDFTGELFF.

V and J are TRBV6-1 and TRBJ2-7, with D perhaps assigned TRBD1 or TRBD2 (5 bases each). The CDR3 totals 14 residues. Germline values: CDR1 MNHNS, CDR2 SASEGT. Deletions cut 6 bases from V and 6 bases from J, with 18 bases between. CDR3 nucleotides: TGTGCCAGCAGCACAAGAGACTCGGGACGCGAGCAGTACTTC. It translates to CASSTRDSGREQYF.